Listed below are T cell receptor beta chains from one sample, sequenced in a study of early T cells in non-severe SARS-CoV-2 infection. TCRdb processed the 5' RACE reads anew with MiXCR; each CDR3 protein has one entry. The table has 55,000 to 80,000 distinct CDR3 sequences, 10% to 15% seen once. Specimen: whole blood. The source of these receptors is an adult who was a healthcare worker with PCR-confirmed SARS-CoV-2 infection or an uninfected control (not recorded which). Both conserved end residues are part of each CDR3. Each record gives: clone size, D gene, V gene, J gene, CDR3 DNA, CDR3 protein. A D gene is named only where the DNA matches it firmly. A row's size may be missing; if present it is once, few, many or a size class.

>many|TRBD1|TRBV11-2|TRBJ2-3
TGTGCCAGCAGACGCAGGGGGCTCGGCACAGATACGCAGTATTTT
CASRRRGLGTDTQYF
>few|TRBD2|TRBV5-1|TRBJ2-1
TGCGCCAGCAGCCTAGTACGGGAGGGGAACAATGAGCAGTTCTTC
CASSLVREGNNEQFF
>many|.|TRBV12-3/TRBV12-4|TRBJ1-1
TGTGCCAGCACTACTACCGGGACACCGAACACTGAAGCTTTCTTT
CASTTTGTPNTEAFF
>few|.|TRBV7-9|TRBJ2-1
TGTGCCAGCAGCGGACGTCATAGGGGGGGATACAATGAGCAGTTCTTC
CASSGRHRGGYNEQFF
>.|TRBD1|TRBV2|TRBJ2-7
TGTGCCAGCAAAAGTCAGGGGGTCCCCTACGAGCAGTACTTC
CASKSQGVPYEQYF
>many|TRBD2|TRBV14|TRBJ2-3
TGTGCCAGCAGCCAATTGCGGGGGGGCACAGATACGCAGTATTTT
CASSQLRGGTDTQYF
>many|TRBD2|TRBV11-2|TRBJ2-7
TGTGCCAGCAGCCTCGGACTAGCGAGCTACGAGCAGTACTTC
CASSLGLASYEQYF
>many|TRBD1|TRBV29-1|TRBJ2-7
TGCAGCGTTGCGAGACAGGGCCCCCGGCACGAGCAGTACTTC
CSVARQGPRHEQYF
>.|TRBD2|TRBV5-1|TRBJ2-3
TGCGCCAGCCGCCCGGGACTAGCGGGAGATACGCAGTATTTT
CASRPGLAGDTQYF
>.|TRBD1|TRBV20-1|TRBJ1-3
TGCAGTGCTAGAGCAGGGGGAGGTGGAAACACCATATATTTT
CSARAGGGGNTIYF
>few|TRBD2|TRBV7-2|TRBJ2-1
TGTGCCAGCAGCTTAGCCTGGACTAGCGGGGGCAATGAGCAGTTCTTC
CASSLAWTSGGNEQFF
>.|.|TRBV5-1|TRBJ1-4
TGCGCCAGCCGCCGGGAAGGCGAAAAACTGTTTTTT
CASRREGEKLFF
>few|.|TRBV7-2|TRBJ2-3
TGTGCCAGCAGCCCTACGGTACCAGATACGCAGTATTTT
CASSPTVPDTQYF
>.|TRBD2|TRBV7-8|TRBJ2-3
TGTGCCAGCAGCTTAGGGGGACTAGCGGAAATCACAGATACGCAGTATTTT
CASSLGGLAEITDTQYF
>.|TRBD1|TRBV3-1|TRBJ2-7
TGTGCCAGCAACAACAGGGGTTACGAGCAGTACTTC
CASNNRGYEQYF
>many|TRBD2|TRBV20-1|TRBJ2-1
TGCAGTGCCCCCCCCAGCGGGAGCCGGAATGAGCAGTTCTTC
CSAPPSGSRNEQFF
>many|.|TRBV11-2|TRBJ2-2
TGTGCCAGCAGCACCTACGCAGGGAGTCGGACCGGGGAGCTGTTTTTT
CASSTYAGSRTGELFF
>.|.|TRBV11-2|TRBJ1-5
TGTGCCAGCAGCCCGACCAATAATCAGCCCCAGCATTTT
CASSPTNNQPQHF
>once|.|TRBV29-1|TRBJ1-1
TGCAGCGGAGGGGGGCCTAACACTGAAGCTTTCTTT
CSGGGPNTEAFF
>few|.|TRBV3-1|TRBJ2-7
TGTGCCAGCAGCCGGGAAAGCCACGAGCAGTACTTC
CASSRESHEQYF
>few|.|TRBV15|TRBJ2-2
TGTGCCACCAGCAGAAGAGTGAACACCGGGGAGCTGTTTTTT
CATSRRVNTGELFF
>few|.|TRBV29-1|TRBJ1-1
TGCAGCGTTGAAGATCAATGGGGTAACACTGAAGCTTTCTTT
CSVEDQWGNTEAFF
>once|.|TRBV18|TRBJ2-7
TGTGCCAGCTCACTGACCAGGGATTCCTACGAGCAGTACTTC
CASSLTRDSYEQYF
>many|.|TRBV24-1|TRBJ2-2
TGTGCCACTTCAGCCACCGGGGAGCTGTTTTTT
CATSATGELFF
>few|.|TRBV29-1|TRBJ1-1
TGCAGCGTTGTAGGGGAGAACACTGAAGCTTTCTTT
CSVVGENTEAFF
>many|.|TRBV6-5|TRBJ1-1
TGTGCCAGCAGTTACTACAGGATGAACACTGAAGCTTTCTTT
CASSYYRMNTEAFF
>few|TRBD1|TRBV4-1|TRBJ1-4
TGCGCCAGCAGCCAAGACCAAGACAGGGTTTCAACTAATGAAAAACTGTTTTTT
CASSQDQDRVSTNEKLFF
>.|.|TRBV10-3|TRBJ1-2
TGTGCCATCAGTGTAGGAGCGGATTATGGCTACACCTTC
CAISVGADYGYTF
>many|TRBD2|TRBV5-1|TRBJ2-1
TGCGCCAGCAGCTTTTGGGAGGGCAGCTCCTACAATGAGCAGTTCTTC
CASSFWEGSSYNEQFF
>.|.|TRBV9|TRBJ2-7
TGTGCCAGCAGCGAGGGTATTAGCTCCTACGAGCAGTACTTC
CASSEGISSYEQYF
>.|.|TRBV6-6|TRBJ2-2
TGTGCCAGCAGTTACCTCCGGGTGGTGGGCGGCACCGGGGAGCTGTTTTTT
CASSYLRVVGGTGELFF
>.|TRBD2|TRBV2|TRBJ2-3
TGTGCCAGCAGTGGACTAGCGGGAAACACAGATACGCAGTATTTT
CASSGLAGNTDTQYF
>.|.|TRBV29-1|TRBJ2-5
TGCAGCGTTATAGGTACCCAAGAGACCCAGTACTTC
CSVIGTQETQYF
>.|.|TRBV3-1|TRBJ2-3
TGTGCCAGCAGCCAAGATTATCGTGCCGGAGCAAGCACAGATACGCAGTATTTT
CASSQDYRAGASTDTQYF
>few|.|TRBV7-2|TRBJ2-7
TGTGCCAGCAGCCCACCATTTTTTGAGCAGTACTTC
CASSPPFFEQYF
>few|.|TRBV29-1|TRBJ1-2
TGCAGCGTCCCCACTTGGACCAACTATGGCTACACCTTC
CSVPTWTNYGYTF
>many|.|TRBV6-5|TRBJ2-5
TGTGCCAGCAGTTACTCGGGTAGGAGGCAAGAGACCCAGTACTTC
CASSYSGRRQETQYF
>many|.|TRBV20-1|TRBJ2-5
TGCAGTGGTAGCGAAGGGCACCAAGAGACCCAGTACTTC
CSGSEGHQETQYF
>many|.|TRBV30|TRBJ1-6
TGTGCCTGGAAAACCCAGGGATTGGGTAATTCACCCCTCCACTTT
CAWKTQGLGNSPLHF
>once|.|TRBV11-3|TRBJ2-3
TGTGCCAGCAGCGGAGACCGGGTCTACACAGATACGCAGTATTTT
CASSGDRVYTDTQYF
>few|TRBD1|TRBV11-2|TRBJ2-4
TGTGCCAGCAGCTTAGGTCTGACAGGGAAAATTGGGGCCAAAAACATTCAGTACTTC
CASSLGLTGKIGAKNIQYF
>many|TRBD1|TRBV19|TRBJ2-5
TGTGCCAGTAATCCCAGACAGGGAGAGACCCAGTACTTC
CASNPRQGETQYF
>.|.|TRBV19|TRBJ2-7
TGTGCCAGTAGTATATCCTCGGGGCTTGGACTGATCTACGAGCAGTACTTC
CASSISSGLGLIYEQYF
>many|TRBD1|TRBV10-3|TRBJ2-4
TGTGCCATCAGTGGGGGGACAGGGCAAGCCAAAAACATTCAGTACTTC
CAISGGTGQAKNIQYF
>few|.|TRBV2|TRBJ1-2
TGTGCCAGCAGGGTCCGGCGAGGGAGCGGCTACACCTTC
CASRVRRGSGYTF
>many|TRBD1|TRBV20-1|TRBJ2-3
TGCAGTGCCCCGGGACAGACTACAGATACGCAGTATTTT
CSAPGQTTDTQYF
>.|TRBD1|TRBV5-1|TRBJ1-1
TGCGCCAGCAGCATGGGGACAGGCCTGAACACTGAAGCTTTCTTT
CASSMGTGLNTEAFF
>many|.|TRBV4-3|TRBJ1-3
TGCGCCAGCAGCCAAGGGCCGGGGGGTCCCTCTGGAAACACCATATATTTT
CASSQGPGGPSGNTIYF
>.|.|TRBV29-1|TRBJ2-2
TGCAGCGTTCGTGGCACCGTGGAGCTGTTTTTT
CSVRGTVELFF
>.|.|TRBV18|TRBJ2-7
TGTGCCAGCTCACCACCGGCGGGCGAGCAGTACTTC
CASSPPAGEQYF
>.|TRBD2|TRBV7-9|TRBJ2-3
TGTGCCAGCAGCACCCCAACGGGACTAGTAGATACGCAGTATTTT
CASSTPTGLVDTQYF
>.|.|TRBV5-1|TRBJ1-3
TGCGCCAGCAGCTCAGGGTCGGCTGGAAACACCATATATTTT
CASSSGSAGNTIYF
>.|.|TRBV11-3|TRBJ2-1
TGTGCCAGCAGCTCACTAGCAGCAGTTATAGATGAGCAGTTCTTC
CASSSLAAVIDEQFF
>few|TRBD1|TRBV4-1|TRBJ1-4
TGCGCCAGCAGCCGAATAGGCACGGGACAGGGTGGAGAAAAACTGTTTTTT
CASSRIGTGQGGEKLFF
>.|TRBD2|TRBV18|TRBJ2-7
TGTGCCAGCTCCCCCGGAGCGGGGCCCTACGAGCAGTACTTC
CASSPGAGPYEQYF
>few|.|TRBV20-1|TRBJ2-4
TGCAGTGCGGGGATTCTAGCCAAAAACATTCAGTACTTC
CSAGILAKNIQYF
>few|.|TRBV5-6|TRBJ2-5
TGTGCCAGCAGCTTGCAGGGGCTGGAGACCCAGTACTTC
CASSLQGLETQYF
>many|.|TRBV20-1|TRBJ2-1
TGCAGTGCCCAGATGGACACTGACAATGAGCAGTTCTTC
CSAQMDTDNEQFF
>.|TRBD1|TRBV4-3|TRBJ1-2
TGCGCCAGCAGCCCGGACAGGGGGAACTATGGCTACACCTTC
CASSPDRGNYGYTF